Reported below is one T cell receptor (beta chain). Its antigen is not known. Germline trimming cut 1 base from V and 4 bases from J; bases unmatched to any gene: 6. CDR3 length equals 15 residues. Germline CDR1 DFQATT, CDR2 SNEGSKA (reference sequence). This sample is part of a study of identical twins. Overall study results and limits: Monozygotic twin pairs showed more out-of-frame TCR alpha sharing than models estimated.

After template switching added a universal primer site, the resulting cDNA carried unique molecular identifiers. MiXCR, applied by TCRdb to the 5' RACE reads, yields one record per CDR3 protein. The sample yields over 200,000 distinct CDR3 sequences, approximately 7.1% seen once. Every one of the donors was a healthy Caucasian. Another study also made use of these data, one on T cells expressing NK-cell markers. From that second work: In several experiments, sorting was confined to alpha-beta TCR T cells through use of an anti-gamma-delta TCR antibody.

The specimen was CD8+ T cells sorted from blood. The chain has TRBV20-1 and TRBJ2-1; 8 bases are shared with TRBD2. The clonotype originates from a woman under 30 in good health. The CDR3 protein is CSARAGGPGYNEQFF. CDR3 coding DNA: TGCAGTGCTAGAGCGGGGGGGCCTGGGTACAATGAGCAGTTCTTC.